This T cell receptor (beta chain) was sequenced during a study of blood T cell repertoires in COVID-19. Germline V CDR1 and CDR2: MDHEN, SYDVKM. CDR3 size: 13 residues. Between the trimmed V and J ends, which lost 8 bases and 4 bases, there was a span of 12 bases. Produced via immunoSEQ multiplex PCR; TCRdb's table is partial and in-frame only. The sample lists approximately 100,000 clones, 85% to 90% seen once, with 15% in the top ten. The rearrangement joins TRBV28 to TRBJ2-1; the D gene is possibly TRBD2 (6 bases). This receptor was taken from a man aged 45-65 years with acute or convalescent COVID-19. The sample was peripheral blood. This CDR3 is CASGRDRYNEQFF. In DNA form, the CDR3 reads TGTGCCAGCGGGCGGGACCGATACAATGAGCAGTTCTTC. The variable domain in full, completed from reference TRBV28 and TRBJ2-1, reads DVKVTQSSRYLVKRTGEKVFLECVQDMDHENMFWYRQDPGLGLRLIYFSYDVKMKEKGDIPEGYSVSREKKERFSLILESASTNQTSMYLCASGRDRYNEQFFGPGTRLTVL.